This TCR beta chain appears in the sequencing data of a study of shared clonotypes between healthy human individuals. Trimming removed 10 bases from V and 7 bases from J; junction bases left unmatched: 7. Germline CDR1 reads SNHLY; CDR2 reads FYNNEI. The CDR3 has 13 residues. TCRdb's table, derived via immunoSEQ multiplex PCR, lists solely in-frame clones and lacks some. Counted here are approximately 620,000 clones, around 97% occurring once; the ten biggest clones make up roughly 0.05%. The sequenced sample was naive CD4+ T cells sorted from blood. The subset: CD45RA+ positively selected. The sequence derives from a woman younger than 45 in good health. This sequence joins TRBV2 and TRBJ1-4, with 9 bases lining up with TRBD1. The CDR3 bases are TGTGCCACAACCGGGACAGGGATTGAAAAACTGTTTTTT. It codes for CATTGTGIEKLFF.